Listed here are 26 T cell receptor beta chains from one sample, sequenced in a study of T cells in localized non-small cell lung cancer. This table comes from immunoSEQ multiplex PCR, and its TCRdb copy is limited to in-frame clones, with some not included. The sample carries 70,000 or so clones, approximately 88% recorded once. Here the sequenced sample was peripheral blood, taken before any cancer treatment. Receptors were obtained from a female donor aged 60 or older with stage I lung adenocarcinoma.

The CDR3 DNA reads as TGTGCCAGTAGTATATCGGCCCGTCAAGGAAACACCGGGGAGCTGTTTTTT. It is translated as CASSISARQGNTGELFF. The chain combines TRBV19 with TRBJ2-2; D not resolved. The CDR3 loop spans 17 amino acids. Per the germline V gene, CDR1 is LNHDA and CDR2 is SQIVND (reference sequence). Trimming took 2 bases from V and 2 from J, leaving 15 bases between them. The full variable domain, in which reference TRBV19 and TRBJ2-2 provide the parts outside the CDR3, is DGGITQSPKYLFRKEGQNVTLSCEQNLNHDAMYWYRQDPGQGLRLIYYSQIVNDFQKGDIAEGYSVSREKKESFPLTVTSAQKNPTAFYLCASSISARQGNTGELFFGEGSRLTVL.

V and J are TRBV11-2 and TRBJ1-1; no reliable D call. This CDR3 is built from 15 residues. CDR1 is SGHAT, CDR2 FQNNGV, per germline. Trimming stripped 0 bases from V and 7 bases from J, with 15 bases between. The CDR3 region is CASSLEADPGSEAFF. DNA for the CDR3: TGTGCCAGCAGCTTAGAAGCCGACCCAGGCAGTGAAGCTTTCTTT.

CDR3 sequence (DNA): TGTGCCAGCTCACCAAGTCGGGGCGCTAATGAAAAACTGTTTTTT. Its translation is CASSPSRGANEKLFF. The chain uses TRBV18 and TRBJ1-4; a weak D match, TRBD1 (5 bases). CDR1 and CDR2 (germline): KGHSH, LQKENI. The CDR3 contains 15 residues. The V end lost 2 bases, the J end lost 3 bases, and 10 bases lay between the germline ends. The variable domain in full, completed from reference TRBV18 and TRBJ1-4, reads NAGVMQNPRHLVRRRGQEARLRCSPMKGHSHVYWYRQLPEEGLKFMVYLQKENIIDESGMPKERFSAEFPKEGPSILRIQQVVRGDSAAYFCASSPSRGANEKLFFGSGTQLSVL.

This rearrangement joins TRBV5-1 to TRBJ2-5; 7 nucleotides agree with TRBD1. CDR3 length: 15 residues. V trimming: 8 bases; J trimming: 5 bases; junction bases outside the gene matches: 15. CDR1 and CDR2 (germline): SGHRS, YFSETQ. CDR3 residues: CASSKGASERETQYF. CDR3 DNA: TGCGCCAGTTCTAAGGGGGCCAGCGAACGGGAGACCCAGTACTTC. Supplemented by reference TRBV5-1 and TRBJ2-5, the full variable domain reads KAGVTQTPRYLIKTRGQQVTLSCSPISGHRSVSWYQQTPGQGLQFLFEYFSETQRNKGNFPGRFSGRQFSNSRSEMNVSTLELGDSALYLCASSKGASERETQYFGPGTRLLVL.

This clone appeared a few times. V and J are TRBV18 and TRBJ1-2; D ambiguous. This CDR3 is 13 amino acids long. CDR1 is KGHSH and CDR2 is LQKENI in the germline V gene. The germline V and J ends were trimmed by 4 bases and 5 bases, with 11 bases remaining between them. The CDR3 here is CASSRMKGYGYTF. DNA of the CDR3: TGTGCCAGCTCACGCATGAAGGGATATGGCTACACCTTC.

This chain uses TRBV16 with TRBJ1-5; 10 bases fit TRBD1. V lost 4 bases and J lost 5; bases outside the gene matches: 5. This CDR3 is built from 15 residues. CDR1 and CDR2 from the germline V gene are KGHSY and FQNENV. CDR3: CASSRDRGQDQPQHF. The CDR3, as DNA: TGTGCCAGCAGCCGTGACAGGGGGCAAGATCAGCCCCAGCATTTT. The variable domain in full, with the rest retrieved from reference TRBV16 and TRBJ1-5, is GEEVAQTPKHLVRGEGQKAKLYCAPIKGHSYVFWYQQVLKNEFKFLISFQNENVFDETGMPKERFSAKCLPNSPCSLEIQATKLEDSAVYFCASSRDRGQDQPQHFGDGTRLSIL.

This chain connects TRBV4-1 to TRBJ1-2, with D perhaps matching TRBD1 (5 bases). V dropped 4 bases and J dropped 1 base, with 13 bases sitting between them. This CDR3 is built from 15 residues. From germline, CDR1 is MGHRA and CDR2 YSYEKL. CDR3 protein: CASSPPGTDNYGYTF. The CDR3 DNA reads as TGCGCCAGCAGCCCACCTGGGACGGATAACTATGGCTACACCTTC.

V and J are TRBV7-8 and TRBJ1-6, with D hard to call. Germline assignment: CDR1 SGHVS and CDR2 FQNEAQ. The CDR3 has 14 residues. V was shortened by 4 bases and J by 0 bases, with 4 bases between the two germline ends. CDR3 in amino acids: CASSWGSYNSPLHF. The DNA for the CDR3 is TGTGCCAGCAGCTGGGGCTCCTATAATTCACCCCTCCACTTT. Filled out from reference TRBV7-8 and TRBJ1-6, the complete variable domain reads GAGVSQSPRYKVAKRGQDVALRCDPISGHVSLFWYQQALGQGPEFLTYFQNEAQLDKSGLPSDRFFAERPEGSVSTLKIQRTQQEDSAVYLCASSWGSYNSPLHFGNGTRLTVT.

J is TRBJ2-1 and V is TRBV11-2; tentatively, D is TRBD1 (5 bases). Trimming pared 1 base from V and 9 bases from J, leaving 22 bases between. Germline loops: CDR1 SGHAT, CDR2 FQNNGV. CDR3 length: 17 amino acids. The CDR3 bases are TGTGCCAGCAGCTTAGTCGCAGGGAAAATAGGAGCGAGTGAGCAGTTCTTC. Protein product: CASSLVAGKIGASEQFF.

This clone was found a few times. The chain joins TRBV7-8 to TRBJ2-3; 11 bases fit TRBD2. The CDR3 contains 16 residues. Germline V gene data show CDR1 as SGHVS and CDR2 as FQNEAQ. The J segment lost 3 bases and the V segment lost 6 bases, leaving 8 bases of the junction unmatched. DNA for the CDR3: TGTGCCAGCAGGGAAAGCCTAGCGGGGGGAACAGATACGCAGTATTTT. This codes for CASRESLAGGTDTQYF.

This chain joins TRBV7-8 and TRBJ2-7; 9 bases match TRBD2. The CDR3 loop spans 15 amino acids. The V gene's germline CDR1 is SGHVS and CDR2 FQNEAQ. Losses at the gene ends were 6 bases for V and 0 bases for J; bases not matched to a gene: 6. The CDR3 sequence is CASSKSGRNSYEQYF. CDR3 sequence (DNA): TGTGCCAGCAGTAAGAGCGGGAGGAACTCCTACGAGCAGTACTTC.

This clone has just a few counts. This chain joins TRBV19 and TRBJ1-5; 9 positions agree with TRBD1. CDR1 and CDR2 from the germline V gene are LNHDA and SQIVND (reference sequence). J gave up 6 bases and V 6 bases, and 6 bases lay outside the gene matches. The CDR3 totals 14 residues. Here the CDR3 reads CASRATGGSQPQHF. The CDR3, as DNA: TGTGCCAGTAGGGCGACAGGGGGAAGTCAGCCCCAGCATTTT. Based on the CDR3 plus reference TRBV19 and TRBJ1-5, the full variable domain is DGGITQSPKYLFRKEGQNVTLSCEQNLNHDAMYWYRQDPGQGLRLIYYSQIVNDFQKGDIAEGYSVSREKKESFPLTVTSAQKNPTAFYLCASRATGGSQPQHFGDGTRLSIL.

The chain joins TRBV28 to TRBJ1-2, with 10 bases that match TRBD1. CDR1 MDHEN and CDR2 SYDVKM come from the germline V gene. This CDR3 region has 16 residues. With 3 bases clipped from V and 8 bases from J, the junction kept 12 bases outside the gene matches. The CDR3 coding sequence is TGTGCCAGCAGTTTCACCGGGACAGGGGCACCGAGGGGCTACACCTTC. This encodes CASSFTGTGAPRGYTF.

DNA of the CDR3: TGTGCCAGCTCACCACCTTCTTCTACAGGGGTACAGGAGCAGTACTTC. Translation gives CASSPPSSTGVQEQYF. The chain carries TRBV18 and TRBJ2-7; 7 bases agree with TRBD1. Per germline, CDR1 KGHSH and CDR2 LQKENI. This CDR3 contains 16 residues. J gave up 7 bases and V 0 bases, and 12 bases lay outside the gene matches.

V gene TRBV5-1 combines with J gene TRBJ2-4; D is possibly TRBD2 (6 bases). CDR3 length: 14 residues. V lost 0 bases and J 9 bases, leaving 13 bases between the germline ends. CDR1 and CDR2 (germline): SGHRS, YFSETQ. The CDR3 nucleotides read TGCGCCAGCAGCTTGGAGGTAGGGGAGGCCATTCAGTACTTC. Translation gives CASSLEVGEAIQYF.

The genes are TRBV27 and TRBJ2-3, with 10 bases lining up with TRBD2. With V trimmed by 8 bases and J by 3 bases, 11 bases remained unmatched. The germline V gene has CDR1 MNHEY and CDR2 SMNVEV (reference sequence). The CDR3 runs to 16 residues. The CDR3 sequence: CASCPTSGILTDTQYF. As DNA, the CDR3 is TGTGCCAGCTGCCCAACTAGCGGGATATTAACAGATACGCAGTATTTT.

The genes are TRBV2 and TRBJ1-1; possibly TRBD1 for D (5 bases). The CDR3 covers 13 residues. Trimming stripped 10 bases from V and 0 bases from J, with 12 bases between. Germline CDR1 is SNHLY and CDR2 is FYNNEI. The CDR3 coding sequence is TGTGCCACCAGGGCAGGCTTGAACACTGAAGCTTTCTTT. Translating gives CATRAGLNTEAFF.

J is TRBJ2-3 and V is TRBV5-1; D might be TRBD1 (6 bases). Germline CDR1 SGHRS, CDR2 YFSETQ. The CDR3 spans 13 residues. With 0 bases removed from V and 6 bases from J, the gap between germline ends came to 8 bases. CDR3 DNA sequence: TGCGCCAGCAGCTTGGGACAGGAGGATACGCAGTATTTT. Its translation is CASSLGQEDTQYF.

V gene TRBV7-2 combines with J gene TRBJ1-1; D remains unclear. The CDR3 has 14 residues. Germline loops: CDR1 SGHTA, CDR2 FQGNSA. Trimming took 3 bases from V and 7 from J, leaving 15 bases between them. CDR3 protein: CASSFSLIGIEAFF. The CDR3 DNA is TGTGCCAGCAGCTTCAGTTTAATAGGAATTGAAGCTTTCTTT.

This rearrangement joins TRBV4-1 to TRBJ2-3, with D perhaps given as TRBD1 or TRBD2 (6 bases each). V gave up 4 bases and J gave up 3 bases, with 14 bases separating them. CDR3 length: 15 amino acids. The germline V gene has CDR1 MGHRA and CDR2 YSYEKL. The CDR3 DNA reads TGCGCCAGCAGCCCCTCGGGGGCTCTGACAGATACGCAGTATTTT. It yields the protein CASSPSGALTDTQYF.

The V call is TRBV7-9, the J call TRBJ2-1; D not certain. Trimming removed 3 bases at V and 5 bases at J, with 17 bases between. Germline CDR1 reads SEHNR; CDR2 reads FQNEAQ (reference sequence). The CDR3 length is 16 residues. The CDR3 DNA sequence: TGTGCCAGCAGCTTTCCCAGGTCGGGTTCCCACAATGAGCAGTTCTTC. Translated, it gives CASSFPRSGSHNEQFF.

The V call is TRBV9, the J call TRBJ2-7; 9 nucleotides align to TRBD1. Germline V CDR1 and CDR2: SGDLS, YYNGEE. This CDR3 spans 12 amino acids. Trimming removed 6 bases from V and 7 bases from J; junction bases left unmatched: 5. CDR3 protein: CASKGQGREQYF. The DNA of the CDR3 is TGTGCCAGCAAGGGACAGGGACGGGAGCAGTACTTC.

The chain employs TRBV7-8 and TRBJ2-2; D is perhaps TRBD2 (5 bases). CDR1 is SGHVS and CDR2 is FQNEAQ in the germline V gene. V dropped 1 base and J dropped 0 bases, with 9 bases sitting between them. This CDR3 spans 16 amino acids. CDR3 bases: TGTGCCAGCAGCTTAGTCGCCGGGGCGAACACCGGGGAGCTGTTTTTT. Its protein product is CASSLVAGANTGELFF.

CDR3 region: CAASRGRNTEAFF. Here the CDR3 DNA reads TGTGCCGCTTCAAGGGGAAGGAACACTGAAGCTTTCTTT. This chain connects TRBV19 to TRBJ1-1, with D possibly TRBD1 on 5 matching bases. Germline V gene data show CDR1 as LNHDA and CDR2 as SQIVND (reference sequence). The germline V and J ends were trimmed by 11 bases and 1 base, with 14 bases remaining between them. The CDR3 runs 13 residues.

The chain couples TRBV19 to TRBJ1-5, with D possibly matching TRBD1 (5 bases). The CDR3 totals 12 residues. Trimming removed 6 bases from V and 5 bases from J, with 8 bases in between. Germline V CDR1 and CDR2: LNHDA, SQIVND (reference sequence). The CDR3 nucleotides are TGTGCCAGTAGCAGGGAGCATCAGCCCCAGCATTTT. It encodes CASSREHQPQHF.

The chain employs TRBV19 and TRBJ1-5; weak D call: TRBD1 (5 bases). Trimming shortened V by 4 bases and J by 2 bases, and 15 bases separated the two germline ends. The CDR3 is made up of 16 amino acids. CDR1 and CDR2 (germline): LNHDA, SQIVND (reference sequence). CDR3 coding DNA: TGTGCCAGTAGTAGCCAGGGCCCCGGGGGCAATCAGCCCCAGCATTTT. It yields the protein CASSSQGPGGNQPQHF.